This T cell receptor beta chain was sequenced in a study of blood T cell repertoires in COVID-19. The data were produced by immunoSEQ multiplex PCR, yet TCRdb's version contains in-frame clones alone and is incomplete. This table holds just over 95,000 clones, approximately 81% found once. This CDR3 has 15 residues. The trim removed 4 bases at V and 4 bases at J, leaving 7 bases unmatched. Germline values: CDR1 SGHRS, CDR2 YFSETQ. In its sample, this clone was seen a few times. In the same sample, other DNA sequences code for this CDR3. The clonotype comes from a man in his sixties with acute or convalescent COVID-19. The specimen was peripheral blood. The chain uses TRBV5-1 and TRBJ2-1, with TRBD2 matching over 8 bases. CDR3 sequence reads: CASSLDGTSYNEQFF. CDR3 nucleotides: TGCGCCAGCAGCCTGGACGGGACTAGTTACAATGAGCAGTTCTTC.